This T cell receptor beta chain was retrieved from a study of T-cell memory formation after mild COVID-19. Study-wide results and caveats: Whether day 37 second-wave clones are SARS-CoV-2-specific was not confirmed. Pre-infection memory showed some responding clones, and this suggested that cross-reactive memory joined.

Each CDR3 protein is one row after TCRdb ran MiXCR on the 5' RACE reads. The sample carries 260,000 or so distinct CDR3 sequences, 16% recorded once. The CDR3 consists of 13 residues. V lost 0 bases, J lost 3 bases, and 3 bases lay in between. CDR1 and CDR2 (germline): MGHRA, YSYEKL. About this clonotype: The antigen remains unidentified.

Sequencing input: PBMCs or a T cell subset sorted from them (not recorded which). The chain couples TRBV4-1 to TRBJ2-4; D is unclear. The TCR was taken from a man younger than 35 who had mild COVID-19 (a few samples of this study predate the infection). Cell type and time point are not known. For the CDR3, the DNA is TGCGCCAGCAGCCAAGACGGCAAAAACATTCAGTACTTC. This encodes CASSQDGKNIQYF.